This TCR beta chain was retrieved from a study of cytomegalovirus exposure and HLA in healthy donors. The PCR ran on 60 Vbeta and 13 Jbeta primers. This table comes from immunoSEQ multiplex PCR, and its TCRdb copy is limited to in-frame clones, with some not included. In the table there are about 99,000 clones, roughly 70% of which are singletons. The CDR3 length is 15 residues. Between the trimmed V and J ends, which lost 5 bases and 4 bases, there was a span of 15 bases. Looked up from germline, CDR1 is MNHEY and CDR2 is SMNVEV (reference sequence). This clone was counted once. Sequenced: PBMCs. This receptor was identified in a woman between 45 and 65 years old in good health and CMV-seronegative. The V and J genes are TRBV27 and TRBJ2-1; D possibly corresponds to TRBD2 (5 bases). The CDR3 spells CASSIVGVIYNEQFF. The DNA of the CDR3 is TGTGCCAGCAGTATTGTGGGAGTCATATACAATGAGCAGTTCTTC.